Presented here are 24 T cell receptor beta chains from one specimen sequenced in a study of tissue T cells after allogeneic stem cell transplantation. Measured with immunoSEQ multiplex PCR; TCRdb has only the in-frame clones, and not every one. The repertoire has about 8,300 clones, around half of them found once; the top ten carry 7% to 8%. As for time point: mouse harvest day 7 after allogeneic transplant. Tail vein injection delivered 10^7 T-cell-depleted bone marrow cells and 10^6 splenic CD5+ T cells. The sequenced material came from gut tissue. These receptor sequences come from a female BALB/c mouse given C57BL/6 T cells with graft-versus-host disease after an allogeneic hematopoietic cell transplant.

A word on this clone: Germline and genes here are mouse. The CDR3 extends 1 residue past the end of the read, so its final part is completed from the germline J gene. The chain has TRBV26 and TRBJ2-1; no clear D. CDR1 and CDR2 (germline): KGHPV, FQNQEV (reference sequence). The ends were cut back, 2 bases at V and 0 bases at J, with 8 bases in the middle. The CDR3 contains 15 residues. CDR3 DNA, as far as it was read: TGTGCCAGCAGTCTGGAAGGGTCTAACTATGCTGAGCAGTTC. Protein sequence: CASSLEGSNYAEQF. The CDR3, in full, reads CASSLEGSNYAEQFF.

This clone is large. Mouse gene names apply. The read stops 1 residue short of the end of the CDR3; the missing end is completed from the germline J gene. J is TRBJ2-5 and V is TRBV31, with 10 positions matching TRBD2. V dropped 2 bases and J dropped 2; count of bases not matched to a gene: 4. Looked up from germline, CDR1 is GKSSPN and CDR2 is SITVG. This CDR3 contains 15 residues. CDR3 sequence: CAWSSRDWGQDTQYF. Partial CDR3 DNA: TGTGCCTGGAGTTCCCGGGACTGGGGCCAAGACACCCAGTAC.

As for this clone: Genes here carry mouse names. The read terminates 1 residue ahead of where the CDR3 ends, so the germline J gene completes it. The chain joins TRBV20 to TRBJ2-1; tentative D call: TRBD1 (6 bases). V was shortened by 2 bases and J by 0 bases, with 11 bases between the two germline ends. Germline V gene sequence: CDR1 GFQATS, CDR2 STVNSAI. The CDR3 is 15 amino acids. CDR3 region: CGARLDRLNYAEQFF. The CDR3 DNA, read in part, is TGTGGTGCTAGGCTGGACAGACTTAACTATGCTGAGCAGTTC. The complete variable domain, with remaining parts taken from reference TRBV20 and TRBJ2-1, reads GALVYQYPRRTICKSGTSMRMECQAVGFQATSVAWYRQSPQKTFELIALSTVNSAIKYEQNFTQEKFPISHPNLSFSSMTVLNAYLEDRGLYLCGARLDRLNYAEQFFGPGTRLTVL.

Details on this clone: Genes and germline are mouse. From the germline J gene comes the end of the CDR3, since the read stops 1 residue before it. This chain joins TRBV15 and TRBJ2-1; TRBD2 agrees at 7 bases. Germline assignment: CDR1 SGHND and CDR2 FRSKSL. Germline trimming cut 6 bases from V and 3 bases from J; bases unmatched to any gene: 5. This CDR3 spans 14 amino acids. CDR3 loop: CASRRLGVYAEQFF. The sequenced part of the CDR3 DNA is TGTGCCAGCAGGCGTCTGGGGGTCTATGCTGAGCAGTTC.

Turning to this clone: Mouse gene names and germline throughout. The CDR3 goes on 1 residue after the read ends, and that part is filled in from the germline J gene. The V and J genes are TRBV31 and TRBJ2-3; 7 bases agree with TRBD2. In germline, CDR1 is GKSSPN, CDR2 SITVG. This CDR3 is 14 amino acids long. V dropped 3 bases and J dropped 0; count of bases not matched to a gene: 3. CDR3 bases read: TGTGCCTGGAGACTGGGGACTAGTGCAGAAACGCTGTAT. Protein sequence: CAWRLGTSAETLY. In full, the CDR3 reads CAWRLGTSAETLYF.

This clone was counted a few times. Gene names and germline match the mouse. The read ends 1 residue early relative to the CDR3; the germline J gene fills the gap. This rearrangement joins TRBV20 to TRBJ2-7; D gene ambiguous. V lost 4 bases, J lost 6 bases, and 4 bases lay in between. There are 9 residues in the CDR3. Germline V gene lookup returns CDR1 GFQATS and CDR2 STVNSAI. CDR3 in amino acids: CGAIGEQYF. CDR3 DNA (partial): TGTGGTGCTATAGGTGAACAGTAC.

This clone was observed a few times. Gene names and germline match the mouse. The read falls 1 residue short of the CDR3 end, and the missing part is taken from the germline J gene. The genes are TRBV3 and TRBJ1-3; D not resolved. CDR3 size: 14 residues. V was pared by 1 base and J by 0 bases, with 4 bases between. Germline values: CDR1 SNHLY, CDR2 FYNGKV (reference sequence). CDR3: CASSLGGSGNTLYF. The part of the CDR3 DNA that was read is TGTGCCAGCAGCTTAGGTGGTTCTGGAAATACGCTCTAT. Full variable domain (outside the CDR3, taken from reference TRBV3 and TRBJ1-3): GPKVLQIPSHQIIDMGQMVTLNCDPVSNHLYFYWYKQILGQQMEFLVNFYNGKVMEKSKLFKDQFSVERPDGSYFTLKIQPTALEDSAVYFCASSLGGSGNTLYFGEGSRLIVV.

Concerning this clone: Here the gene names and germline are mouse. The CDR3 is cut off 1 residue early in the read; its end comes from the germline J gene. The J gene is TRBJ2-4, the V gene TRBV1; the match to TRBD2 covers 10 bases. This CDR3 has 15 residues. The ends lost 0 bases at V and 5 bases at J; junction bases unmatched: 2. Germline CDR1 NSQYPW, CDR2 LRSPGD (reference sequence). The CDR3 DNA, read in part, is TGCACCTGCAGTGCAGATCTGGGGGGGCTAAACACCTTGTAC. Its translation: CTCSADLGGLNTLY. The full CDR3 protein is CTCSADLGGLNTLYF.

This clone was found once. Gene names refer to mouse genes. The CDR3 is cut off 1 residue early in the read; its end comes from the germline J gene. The chain combines TRBV12-1 with TRBJ2-4, with 9 bases lining up with TRBD2. Germline assignment: CDR1 SGHSN and CDR2 HYEKVE. V lost 8 bases, J lost 8 bases, and 13 bases stayed unmatched. This CDR3 spans 14 amino acids. CDR3 loop: CANSSGGGGGTLYF. The CDR3 DNA, read in part, is TGTGCCAACTCCTCTGGGGGGGGAGGGGGCACCTTGTAC. Complete variable domain (other parts from reference TRBV12-1 and TRBJ2-4): DSGVVQSPRHIIKEKGGRSVLTCIPISGHSNVVWYQQTLGKELKFLIQHYEKVERDKGFLPSRFSVQQFDDYHSEMNMSALELEDSAMYFCANSSGGGGGTLYFGAGTRLSVL.

With respect to this clone: Mouse gene names and germline throughout. CDR3 bases read: TGCTCCAGCAGTCAACCGGGGAAAAACACCTTGTAC. It translates to CSSSQPGKNTLY. The entire CDR3 reads CSSSQPGKNTLYF. The V gene is TRBV23, the J gene TRBJ2-4. The read halts 1 residue ahead of the CDR3 end, with the missing end drawn from the germline J gene. Germline lookup yields CDR1 KGHTA and CDR2 FQNQQP. This CDR3 region has 13 residues. Filled out from reference TRBV23 and TRBJ2-4, the complete variable domain reads DAAVTQKPRYLIKMKGQEAEMKCIPEKGHTAVFWYQQKQSKELKFLIYFQNQQPLDQIDMVKERFSAVCPSSSLCSLGIRTCEAEDSALYLCSSSQPGKNTLYFGAGTRLSVL.

Points on this clone: The genes and germline here are from mouse. The read ends 1 residue early relative to the CDR3; the germline J gene fills the gap. The V and J genes are TRBV26 and TRBJ2-7; 8 bases line up with TRBD2. The CDR3 consists of 14 residues. Trimming cost V 6 bases and J 0 bases; bases outside gene matches: 4. Per germline, CDR1 KGHPV and CDR2 FQNQEV (reference sequence). The sequenced CDR3 bases are TGTGCCAGCAGCCGGGGACTGGTCTCCTATGAACAGTAC. It encodes CASSRGLVSYEQY. The whole CDR3 protein is CASSRGLVSYEQYF.

On this clone: Genes here carry mouse names. The read terminates 1 residue before the CDR3 end, so the remaining end is supplied by the germline J gene. The chain recombines TRBV1 with TRBJ2-5; 8 nucleotides align to TRBD1. Germline V gene lookup returns CDR1 NSQYPW and CDR2 LRSPGD (reference sequence). V lost 1 base, J lost 6 bases, and 0 bases stayed unmatched. There are 13 residues in the CDR3. Partial CDR3 DNA: TGCACCTGCAGTGCAGGACAGGGGGACACCCAGTAC. Encoded protein: CTCSAGQGDTQY. The CDR3 in full is CTCSAGQGDTQYF.

Points on this clone: Germline and genes here are mouse. The CDR3: CASSQDLVYAEQFF. CDR3 bases read: TGTGCCAGCAGCCAAGATCTGGTTTATGCTGAGCAGTTC. This rearrangement joins TRBV5 to TRBJ2-1; D is undetermined. The sequenced fragment ends 1 residue before the CDR3 boundary, so the rest is inferred from the germline J gene. V was cut by 0 bases and J by 4 bases, with 7 bases left in between. From germline, CDR1 is LGHNA and CDR2 YNLKQL (reference sequence). The CDR3 sequence is 14 residues long.

To note about this clone: Gene names and germline match the mouse. The sequence runs out 1 residue before the end of the CDR3; the remainder is reconstructed from the germline J gene. The chain is built from TRBV26 and TRBJ1-3; D is perhaps TRBD1 (6 bases). V was trimmed by 5 bases and J by 6 bases, leaving 11 bases between them. This CDR3 comprises 13 residues. Per germline, CDR1 KGHPV and CDR2 FQNQEV (reference sequence). The sequenced CDR3 bases are TGTGCCAGCAGTTCGGACAGTGTAAATACGCTCTAT. This sequence encodes CASSSDSVNTLY. The whole CDR3 protein is CASSSDSVNTLYF.

As concerns this clone: Each gene name is a mouse one. From the germline J gene comes the end of the CDR3, since the read stops 1 residue before it. The genes are TRBV26 and TRBJ1-1; possible D gene TRBD1, 5 bases. CDR3 length: 13 residues. V was pared by 2 bases and J by 4 bases, with 8 bases between. The V gene's germline CDR1 is KGHPV and CDR2 FQNQEV (reference sequence). The CDR3: CASSLRQGTEVFF. The sequenced CDR3 bases are TGTGCCAGCAGTCTGAGGCAGGGCACAGAAGTCTTC. Filled out from reference TRBV26 and TRBJ1-1, the complete variable domain reads NSKVIQTPRYLVKGQGQKAKMRCIPEKGHPVVFWYQQNKNNEFKFLINFQNQEVLQQIDMTEKRFSAECPSNSPCSLEIQSSEAGDSALYLCASSLRQGTEVFFGKGTRLTVV.

On this clone itself: The junction differs from germline at one of its ends, possibly a read error. Gene names are the mouse ones. The read stops 1 residue short of the end of the CDR3; the missing end is completed from the germline J gene. The genes are TRBV13-3 and TRBJ1-4; 9 bases fit TRBD1. Per the germline V gene, CDR1 is NNHDY and CDR2 is SYVADS. The CDR3 is made up of 15 amino acids. The CDR3 here is CASSDRDRANEKLFF. The sequenced CDR3 bases are TGTGCCAGCAGTGATCGGGACAGGGCCAACGAAAAATTATTT. The full variable domain, in which reference TRBV13-3 and TRBJ1-4 provide the parts outside the CDR3, is EAAVTQSPRSKVAVTGGKVTLSCHQTNNHDYMYWYRQDTGHGLRLIHYSYVADSTEKGDIPDGYKASRPSQENFSLILELASLSQTAVYFCASSDRDRANEKLFFGHGTKLSVL.

A note on this clone: Mouse germline and gene names are used. The read ends 1 residue shy of where the CDR3 ends; the end is completed using the germline J gene. This chain joins TRBV16 and TRBJ1-4; 7 bases line up with TRBD1. CDR1 and CDR2 (germline): SGHSA, FRNQAP. Unmatched junction bases numbered 3, after V lost 5 bases and J lost 0 bases. The CDR3 runs to 15 residues. The CDR3 reads CASSPQGVSNERLFF. The sequenced CDR3 bases are TGTGCAAGCAGCCCTCAGGGGGTTTCCAACGAAAGATTATTT. The entire variable domain, with the rest obtained from reference TRBV16 and TRBJ1-4, is as follows: NAGVIQTPRHKVTGKGQEATLWCEPISGHSAVFWYRQTIVQGLEFLTYFRNQAPIDDSGMPKERFSAQMPNQSHSTLKIQSTQPQDSAVYLCASSPQGVSNERLFFGHGTKLSVL.

Comments on this clone: Gene labels here are mouse ones. The CDR3 goes on 1 residue after the read ends, and that part is filled in from the germline J gene. This sequence joins TRBV13-3 and TRBJ2-4, with 8 bases aligning to TRBD2. The CDR3 has 15 residues. Trimming at V came to 0 bases and at J to 6 bases, leaving 6 bases not matched to a gene. Germline V gene lookup returns CDR1 NNHDY and CDR2 SYVADS. CDR3 sequence reads: CASSDAGTGANTLYF. CDR3 DNA, as far as it was read: TGTGCCAGCAGTGATGCGGGGACTGGAGCGAACACCTTGTAC.

This clone was seen only a few times. Genes and germline are mouse. The read halts 1 residue ahead of the CDR3 end, with the missing end drawn from the germline J gene. The rearrangement uses TRBV26 and TRBJ2-3; D is uncertain. CDR1 is KGHPV and CDR2 is FQNQEV in the germline V gene (reference sequence). The CDR3 is made up of 13 amino acids. Trimming left V 4 bases short and J 0 bases short, with 5 bases between. The CDR3 DNA, read in part, is TGTGCCAGCAGTCCTAAAAGTGCAGAAACGCTGTAT. It specifies CASSPKSAETLY. The whole CDR3 sequence reads CASSPKSAETLYF. Drawing the rest from reference TRBV26 and TRBJ2-3, the complete variable domain is NSKVIQTPRYLVKGQGQKAKMRCIPEKGHPVVFWYQQNKNNEFKFLINFQNQEVLQQIDMTEKRFSAECPSNSPCSLEIQSSEAGDSALYLCASSPKSAETLYFGSGTRLTVL.

A note on this clone: These gene names are mouse names. The missing CDR3 end, 1 residue past where the read stops, is filled in from the germline J gene. The chain carries TRBV16 and TRBJ1-1; no definite D call. The ends were cut back, 5 bases at V and 1 base at J, with 8 bases in the middle. Germline V gene lookup returns CDR1 SGHSA and CDR2 FRNQAP. CDR3 size: 13 residues. The sequenced part of the CDR3 DNA is TGTGCAAGCAGCCCTGGCAGAAACACAGAAGTCTTC. This codes for CASSPGRNTEVF. In full, the CDR3 reads CASSPGRNTEVFF.

This clone was observed a handful of times. Gene names and germline refer to mouse. The read terminates 1 residue ahead of where the CDR3 ends, so the germline J gene completes it. The chain employs TRBV20 and TRBJ2-7, with unresolved D. This CDR3 has 12 amino acids. V was cut by 1 base and J by 6 bases, with 10 bases left in between. Germline CDR1 is GFQATS and CDR2 is STVNSAI. CDR3 DNA (partial): TGTGGTGCTAGGGGGGGTTGGAGTGAACAGTAC. This codes for CGARGGWSEQY. The whole CDR3 reads CGARGGWSEQYF.

For this clone: Genes and germline are mouse. From the germline J gene comes the end of the CDR3, since the read stops 1 residue before it. This chain links TRBV26 with TRBJ2-1; the D gene could be TRBD1 or TRBD2 (5 bases each). The V and J ends lost 6 bases and 1 base respectively, with 7 bases between them. Germline V gene data show CDR1 as KGHPV and CDR2 as FQNQEV (reference sequence). The CDR3 length is 13 residues. CDR3 region: CASRRDNYAEQFF. Partial CDR3 DNA: TGTGCCAGCAGGCGGGACAACTATGCTGAGCAGTTC.

A word on this clone: The genes are named according to mouse. Read sequence stops 1 residue before the CDR3 end, and the germline J gene provides the missing end. The rearrangement uses TRBV23 and TRBJ1-2. This CDR3 contains 13 residues. Looked up from germline, CDR1 is KGHTA and CDR2 is FQNQQP. CDR3 protein: CSSSRQTNSDYTF. Partial CDR3 DNA: TGCTCCAGCAGTCGCCAAACAAACTCCGACTACACC.

Points on this clone: The listed genes are named as in mouse. The read ends 1 residue before the CDR3 terminus; that terminus is restored from the germline J gene. This chain uses TRBV4 with TRBJ2-4; D is undetermined. This CDR3 comprises 11 residues. Germline values: CDR1 LGHDT, CDR2 YNNKQL (reference sequence). Deletions cut 6 bases from V and 5 bases from J, with 6 bases between. The CDR3 spells CASRLVNTLYF. CDR3 bases read: TGTGCCAGCAGGCTGGTAAACACCTTGTAC.